Below, 27 T cell receptor beta chains from the same sample are listed, as sequenced in a study of blood T cell repertoires in COVID-19. The protocol was immunoSEQ multiplex PCR, while the TCRdb copy is restricted to in-frame clones and leaves out a portion. This sample has fewer than 300,000 clones; approximately 88% occur once, and the top ten carry 0.95% to 1.5%. The sample taken for sequencing was PBMCs or T cells enriched from blood (not recorded which). All receptors derive from a woman in her 40s with acute COVID-19.

This sequence joins TRBV5-1 and TRBJ1-2; D ambiguous. The CDR3 loop spans 14 amino acids. The V and J ends lost 0 bases and 4 bases respectively, with 10 bases between them. CDR1 and CDR2 (germline): SGHRS, YFSETQ. The CDR3 reads CASSLEGRGYGYTF. The CDR3 DNA follows: TGCGCCAGCAGCTTGGAAGGCAGAGGCTATGGCTACACCTTC.

This chain links TRBV9 with TRBJ2-7; D perhaps matches TRBD2 (6 bases). The germline V and J ends were trimmed by 0 bases and 2 bases, with 9 bases remaining between them. The CDR3 spans 14 residues. In germline, CDR1 is SGDLS, CDR2 YYNGEE. CDR3 DNA sequence: TGTGCCAGCAGCGTAGATGCTAGCGCCTACGAGCAGTACTTC. It translates to CASSVDASAYEQYF.

V gene TRBV27 combines with J gene TRBJ1-5; no clear D gene. Deletions cut 1 base from V and 7 bases from J, with 14 bases between. The CDR3 extends over 15 amino acids. Germline-derived CDR1 and CDR2 are MNHEY and SMNVEV (reference sequence). The CDR3 loop is CASSLLSSGNQPQHF. The CDR3 bases are TGTGCCAGCAGTTTATTAAGTTCCGGGAACCAGCCCCAGCATTTT.

The rearrangement links TRBV27 to TRBJ2-1; D is possibly TRBD2 (6 bases). Looked up from germline, CDR1 is MNHEY and CDR2 is SMNVEV (reference sequence). Trimming shortened V by 5 bases and J by 9 bases, and 17 bases separated the two germline ends. CDR3 length: 14 residues. The DNA for the CDR3 is TGTGCCAGCAGTCAACGACTAGTAAGCGGTGAGCAGTTCTTC. It is translated as CASSQRLVSGEQFF.

This clone was detected only a few times. J is TRBJ1-3 and V is TRBV7-9, with TRBD1 identical over 8 bases. The junction had 6 bases not matched to a gene; V was cut back by 2 bases and J by 0 bases. In germline, CDR1 is SEHNR, CDR2 FQNEAQ (reference sequence). This CDR3 contains 17 residues. The CDR3 here is CASSLLRTGHSGNTIYF. CDR3 bases: TGTGCCAGCAGCTTACTAAGGACAGGGCACTCTGGAAACACCATATATTTT.

The CDR3 DNA follows: TGTGCCAGCAGTGAGAGACAGGCTTCAACTAATGAAAAACTGTTTTTT. Amino acid sequence: CASSERQASTNEKLFF. V is TRBV2 and J is TRBJ1-4; tentative D call: TRBD1 (6 bases). The germline V and J ends were trimmed by 3 bases and 0 bases, with 11 bases remaining between them. This CDR3 has 16 amino acids. Germline V CDR1 and CDR2: SNHLY, FYNNEI.

The CDR3 loop reads CASSIGTGYPGELFF. CDR3 DNA: TGCGCCAGCAGCATCGGGACAGGGTATCCCGGGGAGCTGTTTTTT. The chain combines TRBV5-1 with TRBJ2-2, with 9 bases aligning to TRBD1. Germline-derived CDR1 and CDR2 are SGHRS and YFSETQ. This CDR3 is 15 amino acids long. V gave up 4 bases and J gave up 6 bases; unmatched junction bases: 7. Variable domain in full (rest from reference TRBV5-1 and TRBJ2-2): KAGVTQTPRYLIKTRGQQVTLSCSPISGHRSVSWYQQTPGQGLQFLFEYFSETQRNKGNFPGRFSGRQFSNSRSEMNVSTLELGDSALYLCASSIGTGYPGELFFGEGSRLTVL.

The rearrangement links TRBV19 to TRBJ1-1; 7 bases agree with TRBD1. This CDR3 region has 14 residues. V lost 1 base and J lost 5; bases outside the gene matches: 4. Per the germline V gene, CDR1 is LNHDA and CDR2 is SQIVND (reference sequence). The CDR3 reads CASSIAYRGTEAFF. The DNA for the CDR3 is TGTGCCAGTAGTATAGCCTACAGGGGTACTGAAGCTTTCTTT.

This chain joins TRBV5-1 and TRBJ1-4; D call uncertain. The V and J ends lost 4 bases and 4 bases respectively, with 11 bases between them. CDR3 size: 14 residues. Germline V gene data show CDR1 as SGHRS and CDR2 as YFSETQ. The CDR3 region is CASSLSGSNEKLFF. The CDR3 DNA follows: TGCGCCAGCAGCCTCAGTGGGAGTAATGAAAAACTGTTTTTT.

The chain recombines TRBV27 with TRBJ1-5, with TRBD1 matching over 7 bases. Trimming took 3 bases from V and 4 from J; bases not matched to a gene: 3. The germline gives CDR1 MNHEY, CDR2 SMNVEV (reference sequence). CDR3 length: 14 amino acids. For the CDR3, the DNA is TGTGCCAGCAGTTTGGGACAGTCAAATCAGCCCCAGCATTTT. This sequence encodes CASSLGQSNQPQHF.

The rearrangement uses TRBV7-2 and TRBJ2-5; 7 bases fit TRBD1. The V gene end was trimmed by 3 bases and the J gene end by 2 bases; junction bases not matched to a gene: 3. Germline loops: CDR1 SGHTA, CDR2 FQGNSA. The CDR3 length is 14 residues. CDR3 DNA sequence: TGTGCCAGCAGCTTCCCCAGGGGGCAAGAGACCCAGTACTTC. Translation gives CASSFPRGQETQYF.

The gene calls are TRBV5-6 and TRBJ2-7; D is unclear. This CDR3 spans 16 amino acids. Germline V gene lookup returns CDR1 SGHDT and CDR2 YYEEEE. With 3 bases removed from V and 1 base from J, the gap between germline ends came to 17 bases. The CDR3 DNA reads TGTGCCAGCAGCTATATCGCCAGGCCAAAATCCTACGAGCAGTACGTC. Protein: CASSYIARPKSYEQYV.

The V gene is TRBV11-2, the J gene TRBJ2-2; D is ambiguous. CDR1 is SGHAT and CDR2 is FQNNGV in the germline V gene. The V end lost 2 bases, the J end lost 0 bases, and 4 bases lay between the germline ends. The length of the CDR3 is 14 residues. This chain's CDR3 is CASSLTPNTGELFF. As DNA, the CDR3 is TGTGCCAGCAGCTTAACTCCGAACACCGGGGAGCTGTTTTTT.

The chain carries TRBV11-2 and TRBJ2-3, with 10 bases lining up with TRBD1. CDR1 and CDR2 (germline): SGHAT, FQNNGV. V trimming: 5 bases; J trimming: 2 bases; junction bases outside the gene matches: 4. The CDR3 length is 15 residues. The CDR3 nucleotides are TGTGCCAGCAGCCCGACAGGGGGCCTCACAGATACGCAGTATTTT. It encodes CASSPTGGLTDTQYF.

V and J are TRBV28 and TRBJ2-5, with a possible D match to TRBD1 (6 bases). Looked up from germline, CDR1 is MDHEN and CDR2 is SYDVKM. This CDR3 has 16 amino acids. V shed 1 base and J shed 5 bases, with 17 bases lying between them. The CDR3 DNA is TGTGCCAGCAGTTTATCGAGGTGGGGGCTGGAGGAGACCCAGTACTTC. Translated: CASSLSRWGLEETQYF.

V usage is TRBV6-5 and J usage is TRBJ2-2, with 7 bases matching TRBD2. V shed 9 bases, J shed 5 bases, and the junction held 9 bases outside the gene matches. CDR1 and CDR2 from the germline V gene are MNHEY and SVGAGI. The CDR3 runs 14 residues. The chain's CDR3 is CASKGEGTTGELFF. CDR3 DNA sequence: TGTGCCAGTAAAGGGGAGGGGACTACCGGGGAGCTGTTTTTT.

The rearrangement links TRBV5-7 to TRBJ1-2; TRBD1 might be the D (5 bases). TRBV5-7 qualifies as an ORF whose function is uncertain. This CDR3 region has 14 residues. V was trimmed by 1 base and J by 8 bases, leaving 15 bases between them. The CDR3 coding sequence is TGTGCCAGCAGCTTGAGTGCGCAGGGAGGCGGCTACACCTTC. Its translation is CASSLSAQGGGYTF.

The J gene is TRBJ1-2, the V gene TRBV30; D might be TRBD1 (5 bases). Germline CDR1 is GTSNPN and CDR2 is SVGIG (reference sequence). V lost 5 bases and J lost 4, with 14 bases in between. This CDR3 has 13 amino acids. Written as DNA, the CDR3 is TGTGCCTGGGAACTCACGGGGGGCTATGGCTACACCTTC. It yields the protein CAWELTGGYGYTF. The variable domain in full, completed from reference TRBV30 and TRBJ1-2, reads SQTIHQWPATLVQPVGSPLSLECTVEGTSNPNLYWYRQAAGRGLQLLFYSVGIGQISSEVPQNLSASRPQDRQFILSSKKLLLSDSGFYLCAWELTGGYGYTFGSGTRLTVV.

This sequence joins TRBV7-9 and TRBJ1-6, with unresolved D. V lost 0 bases and J lost 7, with 4 bases in between. From germline, CDR1 is SEHNR and CDR2 FQNEAQ (reference sequence). This CDR3 has 13 residues. This CDR3 reads CASSLAGNSPLHF. In nucleotides, the CDR3 is TGTGCCAGCAGCTTAGCGGGCAATTCACCCCTCCACTTT. The full variable domain, in which reference TRBV7-9 and TRBJ1-6 provide the parts outside the CDR3, is DTGVSQNPRHKITKRGQNVTFRCDPISEHNRLYWYRQTLGQGPEFLTYFQNEAQLEKSRLLSDRFSAERPKGSFSTLEIQRTEQGDSAMYLCASSLAGNSPLHFGNGTRLTVT.

The chain links TRBV7-6 to TRBJ2-5; D gene ambiguous. Trimming cost V 7 bases and J 2 bases, with 5 bases left between them. The germline V gene has CDR1 SGHVS and CDR2 FNYEAQ. There are 11 residues in the CDR3. The CDR3, as DNA: TGTGCCAGCATGCTACAAGAGACCCAGTACTTC. This sequence encodes CASMLQETQYF.

This clone was counted a single time. J is TRBJ1-5 and V is TRBV2; D ambiguous. With 8 bases removed from V and 0 bases from J, the gap between germline ends came to 11 bases. The CDR3 contains 14 residues. The V gene's germline CDR1 is SNHLY and CDR2 FYNNEI. The CDR3 loop is CASHRSYSNQPQHF. CDR3 coding DNA: TGTGCCAGCCATCGGTCGTATAGCAATCAGCCCCAGCATTTT.

This clone came up a few times. The rearrangement uses TRBV4-1 and TRBJ2-1; 13 positions match TRBD2. The germline V gene encodes CDR1 MGHRA and CDR2 YSYEKL. This CDR3 is built from 15 residues. V dropped 6 bases and J dropped 6; count of bases not matched to a gene: 5. Written as DNA, the CDR3 is TGCGCCAGCAGGGGGGGACTAGCGGGAAGCAATGAGCAGTTCTTC. It is translated as CASRGGLAGSNEQFF.

This chain connects TRBV11-3 to TRBJ2-7, with 8 bases aligning to TRBD1. The CDR3 runs 14 residues. V gave up 5 bases and J gave up 6 bases; unmatched junction bases: 9. CDR1 and CDR2 from the germline V gene are SGHNT and YENEEA. The CDR3 loop is CASSPRDRPGEQYF. The CDR3 DNA reads as TGTGCCAGCAGCCCACGGGACAGGCCAGGCGAGCAGTACTTC.

This chain uses TRBV19 with TRBJ2-3, with TRBD2 matching 12 bases. V gave up 3 bases and J gave up 2 bases; unmatched junction bases: 18. Germline CDR1 and CDR2: LNHDA and SQIVND (reference sequence). CDR3 length: 21 residues. The CDR3 sequence: CASSMLGSGLAGGPLTDTQYF. CDR3 DNA sequence: TGTGCCAGTAGTATGCTGGGTTCTGGTCTAGCGGGAGGGCCTCTCACAGATACGCAGTATTTT.

This clone was counted only a few times. This rearrangement joins TRBV16 to TRBJ1-1, with D unclear. Trimming shortened V by 0 bases and J by 0 bases, and 8 bases separated the two germline ends. CDR1 is KGHSY, CDR2 FQNENV, per germline. This CDR3 has 15 amino acids. The CDR3 sequence: CASSQSPSMNTEAFF. The CDR3 region has the DNA TGTGCCAGCAGCCAATCACCGAGCATGAACACTGAAGCTTTCTTT.

In the case of this clone: Other DNA variants within this sample encode the same CDR3. The J gene is TRBJ1-1, the V gene TRBV7-2; D remains ambiguous. The ends were cut back, 6 bases at V and 2 bases at J, with 13 bases in the middle. Germline-derived CDR1 and CDR2 are SGHTA and FQGNSA. The CDR3 sequence is 14 residues long. The CDR3 region has the DNA TGTGCCAGCAGTCTGCGAGGGCGCAACACTGAAGCTTTCTTT. This translates into CASSLRGRNTEAFF.

The V call is TRBV2, the J call TRBJ2-1, with TRBD2 matching 13 bases. The CDR3 is 16 amino acids. Germline assignment: CDR1 SNHLY and CDR2 FYNNEI. V lost 4 bases to trimming and J lost 4 bases; unmatched junction nucleotides: 4. CDR3 region: CASSVQGLAGYNEQFF. The CDR3 region has the DNA TGTGCCAGCAGTGTTCAGGGACTAGCGGGGTACAATGAGCAGTTCTTC.